The present TCR beta chain was sequenced within a study of blood T cell repertoires in COVID-19. In the authors' methods: How many nucleated cells were present was estimated from reference gene primer amplification. The table came from immunoSEQ multiplex PCR; TCRdb's copy has only in-frame clones and leaves some out. V, J and clone size are taken as reported in that table, and D and trimming were inferred from the DNA itself. The sample holds roughly 170,000 clones; over 70% are singletons and the top ten take approximately 5.6%. The sequenced material came from PBMCs or T cells enriched from blood (not recorded which). The sequence came from a woman aged 40-49 years with acute COVID-19.

This CDR3 is CASSLGGPGGVSGANVLTF. The CDR3 DNA is TGCGCCAGCAGCTTGGGTGGACCTGGAGGGGTCTCTGGGGCCAACGTCCTGACTTTC. V is TRBV5-1 and J is TRBJ2-6; D possibly corresponds to TRBD2 (6 bases). The V end was cut by 0 bases, the J end by 0 bases, with 16 bases between. The CDR3 runs 19 residues. Germline CDR1 SGHRS, CDR2 YFSETQ.